This TCR beta chain is from a study of blood T cell repertoires in COVID-19. This clone was detected only a few times. Libraries were prepared by immunoSEQ multiplex PCR; TCRdb keeps only in-frame clonotypes and omits some of them. The sample shows about 120,000 clones, around 86% of them seen only once. This CDR3 spans 15 amino acids. In germline, CDR1 is SGHTA, CDR2 FQGTGA. V lost 2 bases and J lost 4, with 12 bases in between. This sequence originates from a man aged 55 to 69 with acute or convalescent COVID-19. The chain uses TRBV7-3 and TRBJ2-1; a weak D match, TRBD2 (5 bases). Sample: peripheral blood. In nucleotides, the CDR3 is TGTGCCAGCAGCTTAGCGGGTAGAGAGTACAATGAGCAGTTCTTC. Protein: CASSLAGREYNEQFF.